This record covers a single T cell receptor delta chain. Its antigen is still unknown. A far larger clone is only one base removed, so a read error is likely. At the DNA level, this CDR3 is encoded by other sequences in the same sample as well. With CATT, TCRdb re-called clones from the multiplex PCR reads. The data contain 70,000 to 95,000 delta-chain clones, almost 1.5% of them singletons. The germline CDR1 and CDR2 sequences are GEAIGNYY and EKD. CDR3 size: 23 residues. The sample is drawn from a study of γδ T cells in repeated Plasmodium falciparum infection. Whole-study context: Timepoints: baseline, immediately before selected infections, and 21 days after every infection. Whole-study findings and limits: Waves of new clonotype selection appeared after repeated controlled infections in Vdelta2-negative, largely Vdelta1+, gammadelta T cells.

Gammadelta T cells were flow-sorted from PBMC into Vgamma9/Vdelta2+ and Vdelta2-negative populations for bulk analysis. Sample: gamma-delta T cells from blood. This TCR came from a pool of human donors (malaria-infected and uninfected, not separated). The chain couples TRDV2 to TRDJ1; 10 nucleotides line up with TRDD3. Written as DNA, the CDR3 is TGTGCCTGTGGCAAACACTTCCTAATGAGGGGGATACGCTCCCGGGGTTGCACCGATAAGCTCATCTTT. It specifies CACGKHFLMRGIRSRGCTDKLIF.